These 23 T cell receptor beta chains came from one sample sequenced in a study of early T cells in non-severe SARS-CoV-2 infection. TCRdb re-analysed the 5' RACE reads in MiXCR, keeping a single row per CDR3 protein. The table lists about 49,000 distinct CDR3 sequences, about 11% of them singletons. The specimen was whole blood. These receptor sequences come from an adult who was a healthcare worker with PCR-confirmed SARS-CoV-2 infection or an uninfected control (not recorded which).

The rearrangement uses TRBV4-1 and TRBJ1-2, with TRBD1 as a possible D gene (5 bases). The CDR3 covers 14 residues. Trimming removed 1 base from V and 8 bases from J, with 14 bases in between. Per the germline V gene, CDR1 is MGHRA and CDR2 is YSYEKL. CDR3 sequence: CASSQVPGTEGYTF. The CDR3 coding sequence is TGCGCCAGCAGCCAAGTCCCAGGGACGGAAGGCTACACCTTC.

This clonotype turned up a few times. The rearrangement joins TRBV29-1 to TRBJ2-7, with D perhaps matching TRBD1 (5 bases). The CDR3 runs 12 residues. Trimming stripped 6 bases from V and 2 bases from J, with 11 bases between. Germline lookup yields CDR1 SQVTM and CDR2 ANQGSEA. The DNA of the CDR3 is TGCAGCGTCCGACAGTCAGCCTACGAGCAGTACTTC. Translating it yields CSVRQSAYEQYF.

The V call is TRBV20-1, the J call TRBJ1-2; maybe TRBD1 (5 bases). Trimming pared 6 bases from V and 8 bases from J, leaving 22 bases between. The CDR3 totals 14 residues. CDR1 and CDR2 (germline): DFQATT, SNEGSKA (reference sequence). CDR3 sequence reads: CSARSPGTLRGYTF. The CDR3 DNA reads as TGCAGTGCGAGGTCCCCCGGGACCTTACGGGGCTACACCTTC.

The chain combines TRBV6-1 with TRBJ1-1; a weak D match, TRBD1 (6 bases). CDR3 size: 15 residues. V shed 2 bases and J shed 2 bases, with 12 bases lying between them. Per germline, CDR1 MNHNS and CDR2 SASEGT. The CDR3 loop reads CASSEYTGINTEAFF. The CDR3 DNA reads TGTGCCAGCAGTGAATATACAGGGATTAACACTGAAGCTTTCTTT.

The J gene is TRBJ2-7, the V gene TRBV29-1; TRBD1 matches at 7 bases. From germline, CDR1 is SQVTM and CDR2 ANQGSEA. CDR3 length: 11 amino acids. The V segment lost 6 bases and the J segment 4 bases; nucleotides outside the gene matches: 3. The DNA for the CDR3 is TGCAGCGTAGAACAGGGGTACGAGCAGTACTTC. This codes for CSVEQGYEQYF.

This clonotype appeared many times. The CDR3 loop is CASSPGTAWVGNQPQHF. In DNA, the CDR3 is TGTGCCAGTAGTCCCGGGACGGCTTGGGTTGGCAATCAGCCCCAGCATTTT. The rearrangement uses TRBV19 and TRBJ1-5; D is possibly TRBD1 (5 bases). The germline V gene has CDR1 LNHDA and CDR2 SQIVND (reference sequence). This CDR3 contains 17 residues. The V gene lost 5 bases and the J gene lost 2 bases, with 19 bases spanning the gap.

The CDR3 DNA reads as TGTGCCTGGAAGTGGAACACTGAAGCTTTCTTT. Translated: CAWKWNTEAFF. The gene calls are TRBV30 and TRBJ1-1, with no clear D. Deletions cut 4 bases from V and 1 base from J, with 4 bases between. The CDR3 sequence is 11 residues long. Germline CDR1 is GTSNPN and CDR2 is SVGIG (reference sequence). The full variable domain, rest sourced from reference TRBV30 and TRBJ1-1, is SQTIHQWPATLVQPVGSPLSLECTVEGTSNPNLYWYRQAAGRGLQLLFYSVGIGQISSEVPQNLSASRPQDRQFILSSKKLLLSDSGFYLCAWKWNTEAFFGQGTRLTVV.

The chain employs TRBV29-1 and TRBJ2-3, with D possibly being TRBD2 (6 bases). Germline V gene lookup returns CDR1 SQVTM and CDR2 ANQGSEA. V dropped 5 bases and J dropped 0 bases, with 15 bases sitting between them. The CDR3 runs 15 residues. In DNA form, the CDR3 reads TGCAGCGTTATACCCTTTGCGGGGAGCACAGATACGCAGTATTTT. Protein product: CSVIPFAGSTDTQYF.

This clonotype was counted between two and nine times. V usage is TRBV5-4 and J usage is TRBJ1-2; no reliable D call. CDR3 length: 14 residues. Germline V gene sequence: CDR1 SGHNT, CDR2 YYREEE (reference sequence). Trimming took 0 bases from V and 5 from J, leaving 11 bases between them. The CDR3 DNA reads as TGTGCCAGCAGCTTGGACAGTACATCTTATGGCTACACCTTC. Residues: CASSLDSTSYGYTF.

This clonotype appeared many times. The rearrangement joins TRBV12-5 to TRBJ1-1, with 9 bases aligning to TRBD1. The CDR3 spans 15 residues. Germline CDR1 is LGHNT and CDR2 is FRNRAP. V lost 6 bases to trimming and J lost 5 bases; unmatched junction nucleotides: 10. CDR3: CASGRRDRAKTEAFF. CDR3 DNA sequence: TGTGCTAGTGGACGCAGGGACAGGGCCAAAACTGAAGCTTTCTTT.

This clonotype occurred a few times. V and J are TRBV27 and TRBJ2-7; D may correspond to TRBD1 or TRBD2 (6 bases each). Trimming stripped 9 bases from V and 2 bases from J, with 14 bases between. In germline, CDR1 is MNHEY, CDR2 SMNVEV (reference sequence). This CDR3 is 13 amino acids long. CDR3 nucleotides: TGTGCCAGTGGGGCCCGGGGGCCCTACGAGCAGTACTTC. Protein: CASGARGPYEQYF.

This clonotype was counted at least ten times. The chain is built from TRBV5-1 and TRBJ2-7, with unresolved D. This CDR3 contains 15 residues. Germline CDR1 SGHRS, CDR2 YFSETQ. Trimming left V 0 bases short and J 5 bases short, with 15 bases between. Written as DNA, the CDR3 is TGCGCCAGCAGCTTGGAACAGATTAGAATCCACGAGCAGTACTTC. It codes for CASSLEQIRIHEQYF.

This clonotype has ten or more counts. The chain carries TRBV28 and TRBJ1-1; 8 bases are a match to TRBD1. There are 17 residues in the CDR3. Per germline, CDR1 MDHEN and CDR2 SYDVKM. With V trimmed by 7 bases and J by 5 bases, 18 bases remained unmatched. The CDR3 bases are TGTGCCAGCAACCGAGGGACGGTTTACAGGGGGAGGACTGAAGCTTTCTTT. It yields the protein CASNRGTVYRGRTEAFF.

The sample holds a few counts of this clonotype. This rearrangement joins TRBV28 to TRBJ2-2; tentative D call: TRBD2 (5 bases). With 8 bases removed from V and 1 base from J, the gap between germline ends came to 14 bases. This CDR3 region has 15 residues. In germline, CDR1 is MDHEN, CDR2 SYDVKM. This CDR3 is CASGSGLLNTGELFF. In DNA, the CDR3 is TGTGCCAGCGGATCAGGACTTCTGAACACCGGGGAGCTGTTTTTT. Based on the CDR3 plus reference TRBV28 and TRBJ2-2, the full variable domain is DVKVTQSSRYLVKRTGEKVFLECVQDMDHENMFWYRQDPGLGLRLIYFSYDVKMKEKGDIPEGYSVSREKKERFSLILESASTNQTSMYLCASGSGLLNTGELFFGEGSRLTVL.

V is TRBV5-1 and J is TRBJ1-1; TRBD1 agrees at 8 bases. CDR1 SGHRS and CDR2 YFSETQ come from the germline V gene. The CDR3 is made up of 16 amino acids. V was clipped by 0 bases and J by 3 bases; unmatched bases: 7. The CDR3 coding sequence is TGCGCCAGCAGCTTGGCCCGGACAGGGAGGGACACTGAAGCTTTCTTT. This encodes CASSLARTGRDTEAFF.

V and J are TRBV12-5 and TRBJ1-1; maybe TRBD1 (5 bases). The V and J ends lost 4 bases and 10 bases respectively, with 13 bases between them. CDR1 and CDR2 (germline): LGHNT, FRNRAP. This CDR3 comprises 12 residues. This CDR3 reads CASGSEGGTAFF. In DNA, the CDR3 is TGTGCTAGTGGTTCGGAGGGAGGGACAGCTTTCTTT.

This clonotype was seen repeatedly, ten times or more. This chain connects TRBV20-1 to TRBJ1-3; TRBD1 aligns across 7 bases. Per the germline V gene, CDR1 is DFQATT and CDR2 is SNEGSKA (reference sequence). V shed 6 bases, J shed 4 bases, and the junction held 9 bases outside the gene matches. CDR3 length: 14 residues. Written as DNA, the CDR3 is TGCAGTGCCCTCCTGACAGGGTACGGAAACACCATATATTTT. It codes for CSALLTGYGNTIYF.

This chain connects TRBV5-1 to TRBJ2-2; D not certain. Per the germline V gene, CDR1 is SGHRS and CDR2 is YFSETQ. CDR3 length: 14 amino acids. Trimming took 4 bases from V and 5 from J, leaving 12 bases between them. The chain's CDR3 is CASSPQTATGELFF. The CDR3 nucleotides are TGCGCCAGCAGCCCACAGACCGCAACCGGGGAGCTGTTTTTT.

This clonotype was detected only a few times. The chain has TRBV11-3 and TRBJ2-1; 8 bases are a match to TRBD2. The germline V gene has CDR1 SGHNT and CDR2 YENEEA. CDR3 length equals 15 residues. V shed 5 bases, J shed 8 bases, and the junction held 11 bases outside the gene matches. The DNA for the CDR3 is TGTGCCAGCAGCAAAGCCGGGGGGGCCGGTTATGAGCAGTTCTTC. Translation: CASSKAGGAGYEQFF.

This clonotype came up a few times. The chain combines TRBV12-3 or TRBV12-4 with TRBJ2-2, with TRBD2 matching 8 bases. V dropped 8 bases and J dropped 0; count of bases not matched to a gene: 2. The length of the CDR3 is 14 residues. CDR3: CASRLATNTGELFF. DNA of the CDR3: TGTGCCAGCCGACTAGCGACGAACACCGGGGAGCTGTTTTTT.

This clonotype was detected many times. The V gene is TRBV6-2 or TRBV6-3, the J gene TRBJ1-2; D gene ambiguous. The germline V gene encodes CDR1 MNHEY and CDR2 SVGEGT. V lost 2 bases and J lost 4, with 11 bases in between. This CDR3 has 14 amino acids. The CDR3 is CASSYVERTYGYTF. The DNA for the CDR3 is TGTGCCAGCAGTTACGTTGAACGGACCTATGGCTACACCTTC.

The sample holds many counts of this clonotype. The chain links TRBV7-3 to TRBJ2-1; D remains unclear. The CDR3 runs 17 residues. The V end was cut by 0 bases, the J end by 1 base, with 13 bases between. CDR1 SGHTA and CDR2 FQGTGA come from the germline V gene. CDR3 nucleotide sequence: TGTGCCAGCAGCTTAACCCCTCCCGGGCCTTCCTACAATGAGCAGTTCTTC. Translation gives CASSLTPPGPSYNEQFF.

This clonotype was counted ten times or more. The rearrangement uses TRBV29-1 and TRBJ2-1; unclear D gene. Germline CDR1 SQVTM, CDR2 ANQGSEA. The CDR3 spans 15 residues. Trimming took 4 bases from V and 0 from J, leaving 13 bases between them. The CDR3 sequence: CSVGEVGISYNEQFF. DNA of the CDR3: TGCAGCGTTGGTGAGGTGGGCATCTCCTACAATGAGCAGTTCTTC.